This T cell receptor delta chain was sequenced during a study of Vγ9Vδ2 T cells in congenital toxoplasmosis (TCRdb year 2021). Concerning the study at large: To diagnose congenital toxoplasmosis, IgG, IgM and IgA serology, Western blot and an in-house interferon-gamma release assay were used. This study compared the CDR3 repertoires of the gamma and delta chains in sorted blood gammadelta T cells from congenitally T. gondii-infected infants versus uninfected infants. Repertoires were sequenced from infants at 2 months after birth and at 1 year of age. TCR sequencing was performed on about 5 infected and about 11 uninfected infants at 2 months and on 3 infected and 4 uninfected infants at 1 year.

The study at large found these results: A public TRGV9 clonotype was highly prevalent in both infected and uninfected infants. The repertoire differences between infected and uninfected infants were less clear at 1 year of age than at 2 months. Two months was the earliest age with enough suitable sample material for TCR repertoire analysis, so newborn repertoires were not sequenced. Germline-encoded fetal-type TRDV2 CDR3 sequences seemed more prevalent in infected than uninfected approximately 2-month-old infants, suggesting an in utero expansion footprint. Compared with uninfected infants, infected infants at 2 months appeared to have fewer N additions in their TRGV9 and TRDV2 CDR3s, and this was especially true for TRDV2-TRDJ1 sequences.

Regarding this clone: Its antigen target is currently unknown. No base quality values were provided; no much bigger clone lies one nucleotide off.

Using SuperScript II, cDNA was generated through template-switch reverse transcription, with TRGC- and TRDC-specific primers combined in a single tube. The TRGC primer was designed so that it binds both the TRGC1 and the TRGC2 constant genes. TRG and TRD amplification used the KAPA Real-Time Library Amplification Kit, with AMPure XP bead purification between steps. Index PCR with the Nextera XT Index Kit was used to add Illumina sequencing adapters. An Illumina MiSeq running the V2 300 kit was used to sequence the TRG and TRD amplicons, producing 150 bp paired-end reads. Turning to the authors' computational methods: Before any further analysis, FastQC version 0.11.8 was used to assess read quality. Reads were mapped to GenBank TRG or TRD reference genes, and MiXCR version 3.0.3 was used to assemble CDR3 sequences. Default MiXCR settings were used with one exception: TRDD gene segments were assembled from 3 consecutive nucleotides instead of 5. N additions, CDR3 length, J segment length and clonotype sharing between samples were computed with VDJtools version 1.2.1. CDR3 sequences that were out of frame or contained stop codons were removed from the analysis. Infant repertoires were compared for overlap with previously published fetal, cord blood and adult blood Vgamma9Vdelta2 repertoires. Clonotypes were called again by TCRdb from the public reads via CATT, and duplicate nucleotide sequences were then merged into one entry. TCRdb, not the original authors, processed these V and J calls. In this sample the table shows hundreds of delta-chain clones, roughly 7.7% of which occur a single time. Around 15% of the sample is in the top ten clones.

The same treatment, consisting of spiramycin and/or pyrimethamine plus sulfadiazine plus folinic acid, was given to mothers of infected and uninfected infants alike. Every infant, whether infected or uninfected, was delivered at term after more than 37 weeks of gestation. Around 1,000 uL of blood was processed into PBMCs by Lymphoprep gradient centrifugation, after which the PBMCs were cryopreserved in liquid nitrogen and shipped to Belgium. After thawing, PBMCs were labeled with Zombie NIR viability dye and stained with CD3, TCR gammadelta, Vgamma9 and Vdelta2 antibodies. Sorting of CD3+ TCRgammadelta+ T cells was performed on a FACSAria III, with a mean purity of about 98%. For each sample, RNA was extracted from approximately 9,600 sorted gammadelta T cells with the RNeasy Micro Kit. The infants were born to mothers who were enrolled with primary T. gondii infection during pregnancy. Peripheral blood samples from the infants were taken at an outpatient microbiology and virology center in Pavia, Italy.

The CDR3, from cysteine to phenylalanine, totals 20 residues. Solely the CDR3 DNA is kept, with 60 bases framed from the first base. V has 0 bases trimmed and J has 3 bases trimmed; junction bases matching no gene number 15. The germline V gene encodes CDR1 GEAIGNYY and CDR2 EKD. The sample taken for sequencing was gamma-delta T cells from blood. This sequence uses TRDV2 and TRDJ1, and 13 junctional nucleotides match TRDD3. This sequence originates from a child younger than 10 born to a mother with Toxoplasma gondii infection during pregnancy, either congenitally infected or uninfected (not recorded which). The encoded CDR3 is CACDTQADWGIRVWPDKLIF. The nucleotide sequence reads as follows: TGTGCCTGTGACACCCAGGCCGACTGGGGGATACGCGTGTGGCCCGATAAACTCATCTTT.